The 16 T cell receptor beta chains reported below all come from one sample, sequenced in a study of shared clonotypes between healthy human individuals. Only in-frame clones appear in the TCRdb table, and some are missing; sequencing was by immunoSEQ multiplex PCR. The repertoire holds over 2,000,000 clones, with 93% as singletons. Terminally differentiated effector memory CD45RA+ cells were left out of the naive CD8 fraction, which was CD45RO-negative and positively selected for CCR7. Sequencing was done on a sample of naive CD8+ T cells from PBMCs. These receptors came from a man younger than 35 in good health. Some clones in this sample may be carry-over from other donors' samples.

J is TRBJ2-2 and V is TRBV7-9, with 9 positions matching TRBD1. Germline V CDR1 and CDR2: SEHNR, FQNEAQ (reference sequence). V trimming: 5 bases; J trimming: 5 bases; junction bases outside the gene matches: 6. CDR3 size: 15 residues. The CDR3 spells CASSQDRGGTGELFF. Written as DNA, the CDR3 is TGTGCCAGCAGCCAGGACAGGGGAGGGACCGGGGAGCTGTTTTTT.

This chain joins TRBV11-2 and TRBJ1-2; D ambiguous. Germline V gives CDR1 SGHAT, CDR2 FQNNGV. V was shortened by 3 bases and J by 3 bases, with 11 bases between the two germline ends. The CDR3 loop spans 14 amino acids. This CDR3 reads CASSLIPLHYGYTF. The CDR3 bases are TGTGCCAGCAGCTTGATCCCACTACACTATGGCTACACCTTC.

The chain is built from TRBV29-1 and TRBJ1-2; unclear D gene. The germline V gene encodes CDR1 SQVTM and CDR2 ANQGSEA. The germline V and J ends were trimmed by 3 bases and 4 bases, with 15 bases remaining between them. The CDR3 extends over 14 amino acids. This CDR3 reads CSVDGIPSSYGYTF. DNA for the CDR3: TGCAGCGTTGATGGTATTCCGTCATCCTATGGCTACACCTTC.

The rearrangement links TRBV5-1 to TRBJ2-7; a weak D match, TRBD1 (6 bases). The CDR3 is 16 amino acids. V lost 5 bases to trimming and J lost 2 bases, with 20 bases between them. CDR1 SGHRS and CDR2 YFSETQ come from the germline V gene. The CDR3 here is CASRNPEGESTYEQYF. The CDR3 coding sequence is TGCGCCAGCAGAAATCCCGAGGGGGAGTCCACCTACGAGCAGTACTTC.

The chain has TRBV7-6 and TRBJ2-7; TRBD2 is a possible D gene (6 bases). V dropped 5 bases and J dropped 4 bases, with 12 bases sitting between them. Germline V gives CDR1 SGHVS, CDR2 FNYEAQ. This CDR3 comprises 13 residues. The CDR3 here is CASSTVGGYEQYF. Written as DNA, the CDR3 is TGTGCCAGCAGCACGGTGGGGGGATACGAGCAGTACTTC.

The V and J genes are TRBV5-4 and TRBJ1-4; 9 bases are shared with TRBD1. Germline loops: CDR1 SGHNT, CDR2 YYREEE (reference sequence). The CDR3 is 17 residues long. With 3 bases clipped from V and 2 bases from J, the junction kept 8 bases outside the gene matches. The CDR3 bases are TGTGCCAGCAGCTCGTCGGGGACAGGGATGACTAATGAAAAACTGTTTTTT. Protein: CASSSSGTGMTNEKLFF.

The chain employs TRBV10-3 and TRBJ1-1; tentatively, D is TRBD1 (5 bases). Deletions cut 2 bases from V and 5 bases from J, with 15 bases between. There are 15 residues in the CDR3. Germline values: CDR1 ENHRY, CDR2 SYGVKD. The CDR3 is CAISESPGGSTEAFF. In DNA form, the CDR3 reads TGTGCCATCAGTGAGAGTCCCGGGGGGAGTACTGAAGCTTTCTTT.

The chain uses TRBV9 and TRBJ1-1; D gene uncertain. V gave up 0 bases and J gave up 1 base, with 10 bases separating them. Germline lookup yields CDR1 SGDLS and CDR2 YYNGEE. The CDR3 sequence is 15 residues long. The CDR3 region is CASSVDSRTNTEAFF. CDR3 nucleotides: TGTGCCAGCAGCGTAGATTCCCGCACGAACACTGAAGCTTTCTTT.

This rearrangement joins TRBV2 to TRBJ2-3; perhaps TRBD1 as D (6 bases). CDR1 is SNHLY, CDR2 FYNNEI, per germline. The CDR3 sequence is 15 residues long. V was pared by 7 bases and J by 5 bases, with 19 bases between. The CDR3, as DNA: TGTGCCAGCATGGTGGCAGGGGCTACTAGAGATACGCAGTATTTT. It translates to CASMVAGATRDTQYF. Full variable domain (rest looked up from reference TRBV2 and TRBJ2-3): EPEVTQTPSHQVTQMGQEVILRCVPISNHLYFYWYRQILGQKVEFLVSFYNNEISEKSEIFDDQFSVERPDGSNFTLKIRSTKLEDSAMYFCASMVAGATRDTQYFGPGTRLTVL.

The rearrangement uses TRBV2 and TRBJ2-1; 7 bases agree with TRBD1. The V gene's germline CDR1 is SNHLY and CDR2 FYNNEI. V lost 3 bases, J lost 5 bases, and 4 bases stayed unmatched. This CDR3 comprises 14 residues. CDR3 nucleotide sequence: TGTGCCAGCAGTGATGGGACAGCAAACAATGAGCAGTTCTTC. The encoded protein is CASSDGTANNEQFF. The full variable domain, completed using reference TRBV2 and TRBJ2-1, is EPEVTQTPSHQVTQMGQEVILRCVPISNHLYFYWYRQILGQKVEFLVSFYNNEISEKSEIFDDQFSVERPDGSNFTLKIRSTKLEDSAMYFCASSDGTANNEQFFGPGTRLTVL.

The gene calls are TRBV27 and TRBJ2-7; tentative D call: TRBD1 (6 bases). V lost 0 bases, J lost 3 bases, and 15 bases lay in between. Germline CDR1 is MNHEY and CDR2 is SMNVEV (reference sequence). This CDR3 has 16 residues. The CDR3 region is CASSLSAGTPRYEQYF. Here the CDR3 DNA reads TGTGCCAGCAGTTTATCGGCCGGGACACCTCGCTACGAGCAGTACTTC.

The V gene is TRBV2, the J gene TRBJ1-2; D remains ambiguous. Trimming removed 6 bases at V and 2 bases at J, with 13 bases between. The CDR3 runs to 14 residues. Germline V gene data show CDR1 as SNHLY and CDR2 as FYNNEI. The chain's CDR3 is CASSPTVTNYGYTF. The CDR3 DNA follows: TGTGCCAGCAGCCCGACGGTAACCAACTATGGCTACACCTTC.

This clone has just a few counts. The chain joins TRBV6-6 to TRBJ1-5; D is unresolved. Trimming took 0 bases from V and 0 from J, leaving 9 bases between them. The germline V gene has CDR1 MNHNY and CDR2 SVGAGI (reference sequence). The CDR3 contains 16 residues. CDR3 sequence (DNA): TGTGCCAGCAGTTACTCGTTTCGGGTTAGCAATCAGCCCCAGCATTTT. Residues: CASSYSFRVSNQPQHF.

To note about this clone: Distinct nucleotide sequences in the sample also encode this CDR3. The J gene is TRBJ2-7, the V gene TRBV6-5; TRBD1 or TRBD2 may be the D gene (5 bases each). CDR1 and CDR2 (germline): MNHEY, SVGAGI. The CDR3 length is 11 residues. V lost 3 bases and J 6 bases, leaving 6 bases between the germline ends. The CDR3 sequence is CASSYGGEQYF. The DNA for the CDR3 is TGTGCCAGCAGTTATGGGGGCGAGCAGTACTTC.

This clone was counted a few times. V usage is TRBV7-9 and J usage is TRBJ1-1; D may be TRBD1 (6 bases). Trimming stripped 3 bases from V and 4 bases from J, with 24 bases between. Germline-derived CDR1 and CDR2 are SEHNR and FQNEAQ (reference sequence). The CDR3 extends over 18 amino acids. DNA of the CDR3: TGTGCCAGCAGCTTGAATAACCCCCCTCACTCGACAGGCACTGAAGCTTTCTTT. Amino acids: CASSLNNPPHSTGTEAFF.

V is TRBV11-2 and J is TRBJ2-1, with D perhaps matching TRBD1 or TRBD2 (5 bases each). This CDR3 comprises 15 residues. Between the trimmed V and J ends, which lost 1 base and 4 bases, there was a span of 11 bases. Germline CDR1 SGHAT, CDR2 FQNNGV. DNA for the CDR3: TGTGCCAGCAGCTTAGTTGTGGGACGATACAATGAGCAGTTCTTC. Residues: CASSLVVGRYNEQFF. The full variable domain, rest sourced from reference TRBV11-2 and TRBJ2-1, is EAGVAQSPRYKIIEKRQSVAFWCNPISGHATLYWYQQILGQGPKLLIQFQNNGVVDDSQLPKDRFSAERLKGVDSTLKIQPAKLEDSAVYLCASSLVVGRYNEQFFGPGTRLTVL.